This TCR beta chain derives from a study of technical replicates of blood from a handful of donors (dated by TCRdb to 2016 to 2017). The method behind the library was the immunoSEQ multiplex PCR assay. The clones in this table, taken by TCRdb from immuneACCESS, are in-frame only. Not every clone is retained; where verified, under half of the shortfall comes from an unresolved V gene, and the cause of the rest is unknown. Recorded for this sample are 80,000 to 90,000 clones; around 94% of them occurred a single time. Approximately 0.25% of the sample is taken by the ten largest. Worth noting for this clone: The specificity of this receptor is unknown. Qualities for individual bases were not recorded, and no much larger clone is one base off.

The germline V gene (reference sequence) provides CDR1 GTSNPN and CDR2 SVGIG. V is trimmed back by 5 bases and J by 6 bases, and the junction contains 5 bases that no gene match accounts for. Counted from cysteine to phenylalanine, this CDR3 has 13 amino acids. Only CDR3 DNA is held: 39 bases, read in frame from base 1. Sequencing used T cells isolated from PBMCs. The rearrangement joined TRBV30 to TRBJ1-4; the junction holds 8 bases that match TRBD1. The TCR sequence derives from a human donor in good health. The CDR3 region has the sequence CAWERDRHEKLFF. The DNA is as follows: TGTGCCTGGGAACGGGACAGGCATGAAAAACTGTTTTTT. The full variable domain, completed from the reference TRBV30 and TRBJ1-4 proteins outside the CDR3, reads SQTIHQWPATLVQPVGSPLSLECTVEGTSNPNLYWYRQAAGRGLQLLFYSVGIGQISSEVPQNLSASRPQDRQFILSSKKLLLSDSGFYLCAWERDRHEKLFFGSGTQLSVL.